The 31 T cell receptor beta chains presented below share a single source sample, sequenced in a study of human T cells and chemical hapten exposure. TCRdb processed the RACE reads anew with MiXCR; each CDR3 protein has one entry. The sample yields 300,000 to 450,000 distinct CDR3 sequences, around 5.5% seen once. Noted time point: pre-sensitization, week 0. Treatment defined: therapeutic diphenylcyclopropenone sensitization with weekly scalp DPC. The source material was whole blood, sampled in connection with sensitization to the hapten diphenylcyclopropenone (DPC). The receptor set was obtained from a woman aged 18-29 years with alopecia areata. Some clones in this sample may be carry-over from other donors' samples.

Ten or more counts support this clonotype. The rearrangement uses TRBV12-3 or TRBV12-4 and TRBJ2-3; 13 bases are shared with TRBD2. The CDR3 is made up of 18 amino acids. The junction had 5 bases not matched to a gene; V was cut back by 1 base and J by 1 base. The DNA for the CDR3 is TGTGCCAGCAGTTTAGGGACTAGCGGGGGCCTACGCACAGATACGCAGTATTTT. Its protein product is CASSLGTSGGLRTDTQYF.

This clonotype was seen at least ten times. The rearrangement links TRBV15 to TRBJ1-5; TRBD1 matches at 8 bases. J was trimmed by 7 bases and V by 6 bases; bases with no gene match: 8. Germline lookup yields CDR1 LNHNV and CDR2 YYDKDF (reference sequence). The CDR3 contains 14 residues. CDR3 coding DNA: TGTGCCACCAGTCTCAGGGGGCACAAGCAGCCCCAGCATTTT. Translated: CATSLRGHKQPQHF.

On this clonotype: Mismatch with germline at one junction end may stem from a read error. The V and J genes are TRBV27 and TRBJ1-3; D is uncertain. This CDR3 has 14 residues. Looked up from germline, CDR1 is MNHEY and CDR2 is SMNVEV (reference sequence). Here the CDR3 reads CASSLAATGNTMYF. The CDR3 bases are TGTGCCAGCAGTTTGGCAGCTACCGGAAACACCATGTATTTT.

The V gene is TRBV28, the J gene TRBJ1-5; D is unclear. V lost 7 bases to trimming and J lost 5 bases, with 9 bases between them. Per the germline V gene, CDR1 is MDHEN and CDR2 is SYDVKM. The CDR3 extends over 12 amino acids. The CDR3 DNA follows: TGTGCCAGCAATGTTCAGTATCAGCCCCAGCATTTT. Amino acid sequence: CASNVQYQPQHF.

This clonotype was observed a few times. The chain uses TRBV11-2 and TRBJ1-1; D is undetermined. Germline V gives CDR1 SGHAT, CDR2 FQNNGV. The ends were cut back, 2 bases at V and 4 bases at J, with 8 bases in the middle. This CDR3 spans 13 amino acids. CDR3 DNA sequence: TGTGCCAGCAGCTTAATGATGAGCACTGAAGCTTTCTTT. Encoded protein: CASSLMMSTEAFF.

This clonotype was detected only a few times. Mismatch with germline at one junction end may stem from a read error. The V call is TRBV7-7, the J call TRBJ1-5; D is undetermined. Germline CDR1 reads SSHAT; CDR2 reads FNYEAQ (reference sequence). The CDR3 contains 13 residues. The DNA for the CDR3 is TGTGCTAGCAGCTCAGGCCTGGATCAGCCCCAGCATTTT. It specifies CASSSGLDQPQHF.

The gene calls are TRBV6-2 or TRBV6-3 and TRBJ2-5; D might be TRBD1 or TRBD2, each matching 6 bases. The CDR3 consists of 15 residues. V lost 4 bases to trimming and J lost 5 bases, with 17 bases between them. Per the germline V gene, CDR1 is MNHEY and CDR2 is SVGEGT. CDR3 sequence reads: CASSSREGGEETQYF. The DNA for the CDR3 is TGTGCCAGCAGTTCCCGAGAGGGGGGCGAGGAGACCCAGTACTTC.

This clonotype was counted between two and nine times. V is TRBV12-3 or TRBV12-4 and J is TRBJ1-5, with unresolved D. Trimming removed 4 bases at V and 3 bases at J, with 10 bases between. This CDR3 has 14 amino acids. This chain's CDR3 is CASSSLQDNQPQHF. The CDR3 DNA follows: TGTGCCAGCAGTTCTCTCCAAGACAATCAGCCCCAGCATTTT.

In its sample, this clonotype was seen many times. V and J are TRBV4-1 and TRBJ1-6; 10 bases align to TRBD1. CDR1 and CDR2 from the germline V gene are MGHRA and YSYEKL. V lost 6 bases, J lost 7 bases, and 0 bases stayed unmatched. The CDR3 is 13 amino acids. The CDR3 DNA sequence: TGCGCCAGCAGGGACAGGGGGAATTCACCCCTCCACTTT. Protein sequence: CASRDRGNSPLHF.

This clonotype was counted many times. CDR3 sequence (DNA): TGCGCCAGCAGCTCGACAGGACAAGAGACCCAGTACTTC. It codes for CASSSTGQETQYF. The rearrangement uses TRBV5-1 and TRBJ2-5, with TRBD1 as a possible D gene (6 bases). The CDR3 spans 13 residues. CDR1 and CDR2 from the germline V gene are SGHRS and YFSETQ. Deletions cut 3 bases from V and 2 bases from J, with 8 bases between.

This clonotype turned up a few times. This chain links TRBV5-1 with TRBJ2-7; possibly TRBD1 or TRBD2 for D (5 bases each). The CDR3 length is 16 residues. Trimming removed 0 bases at V and 2 bases at J, with 15 bases between. Germline V gene sequence: CDR1 SGHRS, CDR2 YFSETQ. The CDR3: CASSLVRDPRTYEQYF. The CDR3 nucleotides are TGCGCCAGCAGCTTGGTCCGGGACCCACGAACCTACGAGCAGTACTTC.

This clonotype was seen a few times. J is TRBJ1-6 and V is TRBV25-1, with unresolved D. V lost 4 bases and J 4 bases, leaving 8 bases between the germline ends. The length of the CDR3 is 14 residues. Germline CDR1 and CDR2: MGHDK and SYGVNS. CDR3 amino acids: CASSVDGYNSPLHF. The CDR3 DNA reads as TGTGCCAGCAGTGTGGACGGATATAATTCACCCCTCCACTTT.

This clonotype was counted ten times or more. This sequence joins TRBV12-3 or TRBV12-4 and TRBJ2-3; 7 nucleotides agree with TRBD2. With 5 bases clipped from V and 0 bases from J, the junction kept 5 bases outside the gene matches. The CDR3 has 15 residues. CDR3 protein: CASSPRGGSTDTQYF. DNA of the CDR3: TGTGCCAGCAGTCCCCGGGGAGGGAGCACAGATACGCAGTATTTT.

This chain links TRBV2 with TRBJ2-5; TRBD2 matches at 10 bases. V lost 6 bases and J lost 5; bases outside the gene matches: 18. The CDR3 totals 18 residues. Germline assignment: CDR1 SNHLY and CDR2 FYNNEI. The CDR3 nucleotides read TGTGCCAGCAGCCCCTTTTTAGCGGGGGGCCTCGGAGGGGAGACCCAGTACTTC. Residues: CASSPFLAGGLGGETQYF.

This clonotype showed up many times. V usage is TRBV18 and J usage is TRBJ2-7; 7 bases align to TRBD1. The CDR3 has 16 amino acids. J gave up 3 bases and V 6 bases, and 14 bases lay outside the gene matches. Germline V lookup: CDR1 KGHSH, CDR2 LQKENI. CDR3 nucleotide sequence: TGTGCCAGCTCGACTAACAGGGGACACCCTCTCTACGAGCAGTACTTC. This sequence encodes CASSTNRGHPLYEQYF.

The CDR3 DNA reads TGTGCCAGCAGCCGCCGACAGCCGAATGAAAAACTGTTTTTT. Protein product: CASSRRQPNEKLFF. The chain joins TRBV11-1 to TRBJ1-4, with D possibly matching TRBD1 (5 bases). V was clipped by 5 bases and J by 5 bases, with 12 bases between them. CDR1 and CDR2 (germline): SGHAT, FQDESV (reference sequence). This CDR3 is 14 amino acids long.

CDR3 sequence reads: CSARSGLNEKLFF. The CDR3 DNA reads as TGCAGTGCTAGAAGCGGTCTTAATGAAAAACTGTTTTTT. The V gene is TRBV20-1, the J gene TRBJ1-4, with D uncertain. Deletions cut 2 bases from V and 4 bases from J, with 8 bases between. This CDR3 has 13 amino acids. CDR1 DFQATT and CDR2 SNEGSKA come from the germline V gene (reference sequence).

The V call is TRBV6-5, the J call TRBJ2-7; D is unresolved. V was clipped by 8 bases and J by 1 base, with 9 bases between them. Germline CDR1 MNHEY, CDR2 SVGAGI. The CDR3 runs 12 residues. CDR3 region: CASGPESYEQYF. The CDR3 DNA reads as TGTGCCAGCGGTCCAGAATCCTACGAGCAGTACTTC.

V is TRBV6-6 and J is TRBJ2-2; weak D call: TRBD1 (6 bases). CDR3 length: 16 amino acids. Germline CDR1 is MNHNY and CDR2 is SVGAGI (reference sequence). Trimming removed 0 bases from V and 1 base from J, with 9 bases in between. CDR3 residues: CASSYSTQGNTGELFF. The CDR3, as DNA: TGTGCCAGCAGTTACTCGACACAGGGGAACACCGGGGAGCTGTTTTTT.

This clonotype was detected many times. The CDR3 region has the DNA TGTGCCACCAGCAGAGATCCAGGGTCGGGCCAAGAGACCCAGTACTTC. Its protein product is CATSRDPGSGQETQYF. This sequence joins TRBV15 and TRBJ2-5; D is perhaps TRBD1 (5 bases). Trimming removed 0 bases from V and 1 base from J, with 12 bases in between. Per germline, CDR1 LNHNV and CDR2 YYDKDF (reference sequence). The CDR3 has 16 residues.

The V and J genes are TRBV2 and TRBJ2-5, with 11 bases aligning to TRBD2. The trim removed 2 bases at V and 5 bases at J, leaving 7 bases unmatched. The CDR3 sequence is 16 residues long. Germline CDR1 and CDR2: SNHLY and FYNNEI. CDR3: CASSELAGGPVETQYF. CDR3 in DNA: TGTGCCAGCAGTGAACTAGCGGGGGGCCCAGTGGAGACCCAGTACTTC.

V and J are TRBV6-6 and TRBJ2-3; D possibly uses TRBD1 or TRBD2 (5 bases each). The V gene's germline CDR1 is MNHNY and CDR2 SVGAGI (reference sequence). V was pared by 8 bases and J by 0 bases, with 18 bases between. The CDR3 is made up of 16 amino acids. The DNA of the CDR3 is TGTGCCAGCTTTGGGACCGAGGGGTATAGCACAGATACGCAGTATTTT. It translates to CASFGTEGYSTDTQYF.

The table lists this clonotype with many counts. CDR3 nucleotide sequence: TGTGCCAGCAGCAGAGGGGGCTGGGGTGAAGCTTTCTTT. It is translated as CASSRGGWGEAFF. This sequence joins TRBV2 and TRBJ1-1; TRBD1 matches 7 bases. Germline trimming cut 6 bases from V and 7 bases from J; bases unmatched to any gene: 8. The V gene's germline CDR1 is SNHLY and CDR2 FYNNEI. The CDR3 has 13 residues.

A few counts support this clonotype. The DNA of the CDR3 is TGTGCCAGCAGCCCCAGCGTAGGCGGAAGCTCCTATAATTCACCCCTCCACTTT. Protein sequence: CASSPSVGGSSYNSPLHF. This chain connects TRBV4-2 to TRBJ1-6; D remains unclear. V gave up 4 bases and J gave up 0 bases, with 16 bases separating them. The CDR3 has 18 amino acids. CDR1 and CDR2 from the germline V gene are LGHNA and YNFKEQ.

This clonotype has only a few counts. The genes are TRBV27 and TRBJ2-7; weak D call: TRBD1 (5 bases). There are 14 residues in the CDR3. Deletions cut 0 bases from V and 8 bases from J, with 14 bases between. Germline assignment: CDR1 MNHEY and CDR2 SMNVEV (reference sequence). The CDR3 protein is CASSLSPTAIKQYF. The CDR3 region has the DNA TGTGCCAGCAGTTTATCCCCGACAGCTATTAAGCAGTACTTC.

The chain couples TRBV2 to TRBJ1-2; TRBD1 matches 10 bases. With 6 bases clipped from V and 0 bases from J, the junction kept 7 bases outside the gene matches. Per the germline V gene, CDR1 is SNHLY and CDR2 is FYNNEI. This CDR3 region has 16 residues. As DNA, the CDR3 is TGTGCCAGCAGGCCGGGACAGGGGTTTTCTAACTATGGCTACACCTTC. It encodes CASRPGQGFSNYGYTF.

This clonotype has a handful of counts. The chain couples TRBV12-3 or TRBV12-4 to TRBJ1-6; D is undetermined. The CDR3 contains 14 residues. V shed 1 base and J shed 7 bases, with 8 bases lying between them. CDR3 protein: CASSLVGNNSPLHF. CDR3 nucleotides: TGTGCCAGCAGTTTAGTGGGAAACAATTCACCCCTCCACTTT.

V and J are TRBV11-2 and TRBJ2-6; 10 positions agree with TRBD1. This CDR3 has 18 residues. The germline gives CDR1 SGHAT, CDR2 FQNNGV. V shed 8 bases and J 0 bases; nucleotides not matched to a gene: 10. CDR3 sequence reads: CASPATGTGDSGANVLTF. CDR3 sequence (DNA): TGTGCCAGCCCTGCAACCGGGACAGGGGACTCTGGGGCCAACGTCCTGACTTTC. Together with reference TRBV11-2 and TRBJ2-6, the CDR3 gives the full variable domain: EAGVAQSPRYKIIEKRQSVAFWCNPISGHATLYWYQQILGQGPKLLIQFQNNGVVDDSQLPKDRFSAERLKGVDSTLKIQPAKLEDSAVYLCASPATGTGDSGANVLTFGAGSRLTVL.

This clonotype was counted many times. V gene TRBV6-1 combines with J gene TRBJ1-6, with a weak D call TRBD1 (6 bases). V dropped 2 bases and J dropped 9 bases, with 17 bases sitting between them. This CDR3 spans 16 amino acids. Germline CDR1 reads MNHNS; CDR2 reads SASEGT. This chain's CDR3 is CASSEKGQPKFSPLHF. In DNA, the CDR3 is TGTGCCAGCAGTGAAAAAGGACAGCCGAAGTTTTCACCCCTCCACTTT.

This clonotype was detected ten times or more. CDR3 in DNA: TGTGCCAGCAGGCCCGGGACAAAAAGCTCCTACGAGCAGTACTTC. It yields the protein CASRPGTKSSYEQYF. The chain links TRBV6-6 to TRBJ2-7, with D possibly TRBD1 on 6 matching bases. V gave up 6 bases and J gave up 0 bases, with 15 bases separating them. Per germline, CDR1 MNHNY and CDR2 SVGAGI (reference sequence). The CDR3 extends over 15 amino acids.

The chain carries TRBV7-8 and TRBJ1-2, with TRBD1 matching over 7 bases. V shed 5 bases and J 4 bases; nucleotides not matched to a gene: 10. The CDR3 has 15 residues. Germline CDR1 SGHVS, CDR2 FQNEAQ. CDR3 loop: CASSIHRQGGYGYTF. CDR3 coding DNA: TGTGCCAGCAGCATCCACCGACAGGGTGGCTATGGCTACACCTTC.